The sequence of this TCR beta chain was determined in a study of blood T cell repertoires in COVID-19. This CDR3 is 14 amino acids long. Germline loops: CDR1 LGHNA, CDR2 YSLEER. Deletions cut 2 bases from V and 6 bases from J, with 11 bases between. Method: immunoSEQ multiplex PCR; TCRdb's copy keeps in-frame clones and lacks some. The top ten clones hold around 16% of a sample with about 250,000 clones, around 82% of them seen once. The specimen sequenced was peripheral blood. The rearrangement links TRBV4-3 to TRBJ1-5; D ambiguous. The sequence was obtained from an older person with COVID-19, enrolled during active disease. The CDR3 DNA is TGCGCCAGCAGCCAAAAGAGGGATGGTCAGCCCCAGCATTTT. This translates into CASSQKRDGQPQHF.